Below are 19 T cell receptor beta chains sequenced from a single sample in a study of CD8+CD57+ T cells in acquired aplastic anemia. Genomic DNA acted as the template from which TCR beta VDJ combination and CDR3 sequence profiling were carried out. TCRdb called the reads again in MiXCR, with one record for every CDR3 protein. This table holds tens of thousands of distinct CDR3 sequences, more than 40% found once. The sequenced sample consisted of sorted CD4+, CD8+, or CD8+CD57+ T cells (not recorded which) from PBMCs. Source of these receptors: a human donor in good health, serving as a control.

A word on this clonotype: A much larger clonotype is one base distant, so this may be a read error. CDR3 protein: CASSAGTDTEALF. In DNA, the CDR3 is TGTGCCAGCAGCGCCGGGACAGATACTGAAGCTCTCTTT. The J gene is TRBJ1-1, the V gene TRBV9; 7 positions match TRBD1. Germline CDR1 reads SGDLS; CDR2 reads YYNGEE. There are 13 residues in the CDR3.

This clonotype has ten or more counts. The rearrangement joins TRBV7-9 to TRBJ2-7; unclear D gene. CDR1 and CDR2 (germline): SEHNR, FQNEAQ (reference sequence). This CDR3 contains 13 residues. V lost 5 bases and J lost 2, with 10 bases in between. CDR3 region: CASSPRTTYEQYF. The CDR3 nucleotides are TGTGCCAGCAGCCCCCGTACCACCTACGAGCAGTACTTC.

The V gene is TRBV9, the J gene TRBJ1-6, with D uncertain. The CDR3 runs to 15 residues. V lost 4 bases and J lost 8, with 16 bases in between. Per the germline V gene, CDR1 is SGDLS and CDR2 is YYNGEE. The CDR3 here is CASSSLDSGYSPLHF. The CDR3 DNA sequence: TGTGCCAGCAGCTCGCTCGACTCGGGGTATTCACCCCTCCACTTT. The full variable domain, with the rest looked up from reference TRBV9 and TRBJ1-6, is DSGVTQTPKHLITATGQRVTLRCSPRSGDLSVYWYQQSLDQGLQFLIQYYNGEERAKGNILERFSAQQFPDLHSELNLSSLELGDSALYFCASSSLDSGYSPLHFGNGTRLTVT.

The chain carries TRBV6-1 and TRBJ2-2; TRBD1 or TRBD2 may be the D gene (6 bases each). The CDR3 runs to 12 residues. CDR1 is MNHNS and CDR2 is SASEGT in the germline V gene. The CDR3 region has the DNA TGTGCGGCAGGGGAGGACACCGGGGAGCTGTTTTTT. As protein: CAAGEDTGELFF.

J is TRBJ2-7 and V is TRBV7-7; D not resolved. Germline loops: CDR1 SSHAT, CDR2 FNYEAQ (reference sequence). V was trimmed by 4 bases and J by 3 bases, leaving 10 bases between them. This CDR3 region has 13 residues. CDR3 sequence: CASSSGSNYEQYF. The CDR3, as DNA: TGTGCCAGCAGCTCCGGATCAAACTACGAGCAGTACTTC.

This sequence joins TRBV13 and TRBJ1-1, with D possibly TRBD1 on 5 matching bases. The germline gives CDR1 PRHDT, CDR2 FYEKMQ (reference sequence). Trimming pared 2 bases from V and 7 bases from J, leaving 8 bases between. There are 12 residues in the CDR3. The CDR3 nucleotides are TGTGCCAGCAGCTTACTGAGGGGTGAAGCTTTCTTT. Translation gives CASSLLRGEAFF.

J is TRBJ2-7 and V is TRBV11-2, with 7 bases aligning to TRBD1. V shed 4 bases, J shed 2 bases, and the junction held 11 bases outside the gene matches. Germline values: CDR1 SGHAT, CDR2 FQNNGV. The CDR3 spans 16 residues. The CDR3 bases are TGTGCCAGCAGCTCCTGGGGGACAGTAGCAACCTACGAGCAGTACTTC. It yields the protein CASSSWGTVATYEQYF.

A word on this clonotype: A read error may explain this, as a much larger clone is one base away. The chain's CDR3 is CATRGEDGYTF. The CDR3 nucleotides read TGTGCCACCAGGGGGGAGGATGGCTACACCTTC. The chain is built from TRBV24-1 and TRBJ1-2; the D gene is possibly TRBD1 (5 bases). Germline V gives CDR1 KGHDR, CDR2 SFDVKD. V lost 7 bases and J 6 bases, leaving 8 bases between the germline ends. The CDR3 has 11 amino acids.

This clonotype has at least ten counts. The chain uses TRBV10-3 and TRBJ2-3; 9 positions match TRBD2. The V gene end was trimmed by 10 bases and the J gene end by 6 bases; junction bases not matched to a gene: 8. This CDR3 has 13 amino acids. Germline-derived CDR1 and CDR2 are ENHRY and SYGVKD. The CDR3 reads CASVAGAGDTQYF. The CDR3 nucleotides read TGTGCCAGCGTAGCGGGAGCGGGTGATACGCAGTATTTT.

This clonotype was seen repeatedly, ten times or more. This chain joins TRBV4-1 and TRBJ1-6; D is unresolved. Trimming took off 1 base at V and 9 bases at J, with 4 bases between the two ends. CDR1 is MGHRA, CDR2 YSYEKL, per germline. This CDR3 region has 12 residues. The DNA for the CDR3 is TGCGCCAGCAGCCAAGGTGCTTCACCCCTCCACTTT. This sequence encodes CASSQGASPLHF.

This chain connects TRBV12-3 or TRBV12-4 to TRBJ2-2; D uncertain. The CDR3 has 14 amino acids. V lost 2 bases to trimming and J lost 1 base, with 5 bases between them. The CDR3 DNA reads TGTGCCAGCAGTTTACTCCTGAACACCGGGGAGCTGTTTTTT. Translation: CASSLLLNTGELFF.

This clonotype turned up a few times. The rearrangement uses TRBV10-3 and TRBJ1-2, with no clear D. The germline V gene encodes CDR1 ENHRY and CDR2 SYGVKD. Deletions cut 7 bases from V and 3 bases from J, with 9 bases between. The CDR3 totals 12 residues. CDR3 region: CAINRIYYGYTF. In DNA form, the CDR3 reads TGTGCCATCAACCGGATTTACTATGGCTACACCTTC.

Of note for this clonotype: A much larger clone lies one base from this, so it may be a read error. This chain connects TRBV5-1 to TRBJ2-3; perhaps TRBD2 as D (9 bases). Germline V gene sequence: CDR1 SGHRS, CDR2 YFSETQ. CDR3 length equals 14 residues. CDR3 in amino acids: CASSLSGGTGTQYF. For the CDR3, the DNA is TGCGCCAGCAGCTTGAGCGGGGGGACAGGTACGCAGTATTTT. Looking up the rest from reference TRBV5-1 and TRBJ2-3 gives the full variable domain: KAGVTQTPRYLIKTRGQQVTLSCSPISGHRSVSWYQQTPGQGLQFLFEYFSETQRNKGNFPGRFSGRQFSNSRSEMNVSTLELGDSALYLCASSLSGGTGTQYFGPGTRLTVL.

This clonotype was observed at least ten times. This rearrangement joins TRBV7-6 to TRBJ1-1, with 11 bases identical to TRBD1. Germline lookup yields CDR1 SGHVS and CDR2 FNYEAQ. The V segment lost 1 base and the J segment 3 bases; nucleotides outside the gene matches: 1. This CDR3 is 15 amino acids long. In DNA form, the CDR3 reads TGTGCCAGCAGCTTAGGGGACAGGGGGTACACTGAAGCTTTCTTT. Translation: CASSLGDRGYTEAFF.

The genes are TRBV25-1 and TRBJ1-3; no clear D gene. Germline CDR1 MGHDK, CDR2 SYGVNS. Trimming cost V 5 bases and J 1 base, with 18 bases left between them. This CDR3 has 17 amino acids. This CDR3 reads CASSPPKIIGSGNTIYF. CDR3 in DNA: TGTGCCAGCAGTCCACCTAAAATCATCGGGTCTGGAAACACCATATATTTT.

For this clonotype: A much larger clone is a single base away; this may be a read error. The rearrangement joins TRBV6-1 to TRBJ2-7, with D uncertain. The CDR3 is 14 residues long. Germline V gene data show CDR1 as MNHNS and CDR2 as SASEGT. CDR3 coding DNA: TGTGCCCGCAGTGAAGGAGAAAGCTCCTACGAGCAGTACTTC. The encoded protein is CARSEGESSYEQYF.

The table lists this clonotype with a count of one. The genes are TRBV24-1 and TRBJ1-6, with D tentatively TRBD1 (6 bases). This CDR3 is built from 12 residues. V dropped 5 bases and J dropped 13 bases, with 11 bases sitting between them. Germline V lookup: CDR1 KGHDR, CDR2 SFDVKD. This chain's CDR3 is CATSALGGPLHF. The CDR3 region has the DNA TGTGCCACCAGTGCCCTCGGGGGCCCCCTCCACTTT.

The chain employs TRBV7-2 and TRBJ2-7; unclear D gene. Germline V gives CDR1 SGHTA, CDR2 FQGNSA. The V end was cut by 5 bases, the J end by 2 bases, with 13 bases between. The CDR3 length is 14 residues. Here the CDR3 reads CASSPSDVPYEQYF. For the CDR3, the DNA is TGTGCCAGCAGCCCCTCCGACGTCCCCTACGAGCAGTACTTC. The full variable domain, in which reference TRBV7-2 and TRBJ2-7 provide the parts outside the CDR3, is GAGVSQSPSNKVTEKGKDVELRCDPISGHTALYWYRQSLGQGLEFLIYFQGNSAPDKSGLPSDRFSAERTGGSVSTLTIQRTQQEDSAVYLCASSPSDVPYEQYFGPGTRLTVT.

The chain carries TRBV11-2 and TRBJ2-3, with D possibly TRBD2 on 7 matching bases. This CDR3 has 15 amino acids. V lost 2 bases, J lost 4 bases, and 13 bases lay in between. The germline V gene has CDR1 SGHAT and CDR2 FQNNGV. The CDR3, as DNA: TGTGCCAGCAGCTTAATAGGGGGGGTCCCAGATACGCAGTATTTT. Protein: CASSLIGGVPDTQYF.